A selection of T cell receptor beta chains follows, all from one sample in a study of shared clonotypes between healthy human individuals. Only in-frame clones appear in the TCRdb table, and some are missing; sequencing was by immunoSEQ multiplex PCR. The table shows just over 2,000,000 clones, with about 95% occurring only once. The sequenced sample was naive CD8+ T cells sorted from blood. The receptors shown here come from a man younger than 35 in good health. CDR3s include the opening cysteine and the closing phenylalanine or tryptophan. Fields, in order: J gene, clone size, V gene, D gene, CDR3 DNA, CDR3 protein. The D gene is left open where the match is weak. Clone sizes are given selectively: once, few, many, or a class where the clone is expanded.

TRBJ2-7 | . | TRBV7-8 | TRBD2 | TGTGCCAGCAGCTCCGGGGGGGGCAGCTCCTACGAGCAGTACTTC | CASSSGGGSSYEQYF
TRBJ2-3 | . | TRBV6-6 | . | TGTGCCAGCAGTTACTCGAGGGGTAGCACAGATACGCAGTATTTT | CASSYSRGSTDTQYF
TRBJ2-7 | . | TRBV6-1 | . | TGTGCCAGCAGTGAGAGGGAGTCCTACGAGCAGTACTTC | CASSERESYEQYF
TRBJ2-7 | . | TRBV11-2 | . | TGTGCCAGCAGCCAGGGACATTCCTACGAGCAGTACTTC | CASSQGHSYEQYF
TRBJ2-3 | . | TRBV9 | . | TGTGCCAGCAGCCAACAACAGGGTTTCGTAGATACGCAGTATTTT | CASSQQQGFVDTQYF
TRBJ1-1 | . | TRBV6-5 | . | TGTGCCAGCAGTCACCCACTCGGGGGGGACACTGAAGCTTTCTTT | CASSHPLGGDTEAFF
TRBJ2-1 | . | TRBV7-6 | . | TGTGCCAGCAGCTTAGGAGGAGGCTCTCTCTACAATGAGCAGTTCTTC | CASSLGGGSLYNEQFF
TRBJ2-3 | . | TRBV19 | TRBD2 | TGTGCCAGTAGTATAAGGGCTAGCGGGTTCACAGATACGCAGTATTTT | CASSIRASGFTDTQYF
TRBJ2-1 | once | TRBV27 | TRBD2 | TGTGCCAGCAGTCCGAGCCCCCCGGGGCGGGAGGGATACAATGAGCAGTTCTTC | CASSPSPPGREGYNEQFF
TRBJ1-1 | . | TRBV28 | . | TGTGCCAGCAGTTCTGAAGGGAACACTGAAGCTTTCTTT | CASSSEGNTEAFF
TRBJ2-7 | . | TRBV7-9 | TRBD1 | TGTGCCAGCAGCTTAGAGGAAGTTGGGGGACAGAGGGAGCAGTACTTC | CASSLEEVGGQREQYF
TRBJ1-2 | . | TRBV20-1 | . | TGTAAATGTTTTGCCCGAGGGGGCTACACCTTC | CKCFARGGYTF
TRBJ2-3 | . | TRBV18 | TRBD2 | TGTGCCAGCTCACCACCGGGAGGGGCAGATACGCAGTATTTT | CASSPPGGADTQYF
TRBJ1-5 | . | TRBV28 | . | TGTGCCAGCAGTTTCTTCAGGGACCCCCAGCATTTT | CASSFFRDPQHF
TRBJ2-3 | . | TRBV29-1 | TRBD1 | TGCAGCGTTGAAACCCAACGGACAGGGGGATATGGCACAGATACGCAGTATTTT | CSVETQRTGGYGTDTQYF
TRBJ2-2 | . | TRBV9 | . | TGTGCCAGCAGCGTGAACGGGGGGGAGCTGTTTTTT | CASSVNGGELFF
TRBJ1-2 | . | TRBV27 | TRBD1 | TGTGCCAGCAGTACAGGGGCGTGGGGCTATGGCTACACCTTC | CASSTGAWGYGYTF
TRBJ1-5 | once | TRBV10-2 | TRBD1 | TGCGCCAGCAGTGAAGGGACAGTGCGCAATCAGCCCCAGCATTTT | CASSEGTVRNQPQHF
TRBJ1-3 | . | TRBV15 | TRBD1 | TGTGCCACCAGCAGAGACGGGACAGATGCCCTCCATTCTGGAAACACCATATATTTT | CATSRDGTDALHSGNTIYF
TRBJ2-1 | . | TRBV11-2 | TRBD2 | TGTGCCAGCAGCTCACCGACTAGCGGGAGGGGAGATGAGCAGTTCTTC | CASSSPTSGRGDEQFF
TRBJ1-4 | . | TRBV28 | TRBD1 | TGTGCCAGCAGTGCGTACAGGGGGTCAACTAATGAAAAACTGTTTTTT | CASSAYRGSTNEKLFF
TRBJ1-6 | . | TRBV27 | TRBD1 | TGTGCCAGCAGTAGACAGGGACCCAATTCACCCCTCCACTTT | CASSRQGPNSPLHF
TRBJ2-3 | . | TRBV28 | TRBD2 | TGTGCCAGCAGTTCGGGAGGAGATACGCAGTATTTT | CASSSGGDTQYF
TRBJ1-4 | . | TRBV2 | . | TGTGCCAGCAGTGTAGGTGAAAAACTGTTTTTT | CASSVGEKLFF
TRBJ2-5 | . | TRBV7-9 | . | TGTGCCAGCAGCTCCGCCGTGATAGAGACCCAGTACTTC | CASSSAVIETQYF
TRBJ2-5 | . | TRBV27 | . | TGTGCCACCCCTTGGTACCAAGAGACCCAGTACTTC | CATPWYQETQYF
TRBJ2-1 | . | TRBV2 | . | TGTGCCAGCAGTGAAGGGACGGGAAACTACAATGAGCAGTTCTTC | CASSEGTGNYNEQFF
TRBJ2-1 | . | TRBV5-4 | . | TGTGCCAGCAGCTTGGGGCAGGGGAGCTCCTACAATGAGCAGTTCTTC | CASSLGQGSSYNEQFF
TRBJ2-7 | . | TRBV19 | . | TGTGCCAGTAGCCTTCTGGGCGAGCAGTACTTC | CASSLLGEQYF
TRBJ2-2 | . | TRBV27 | . | TGTGCCAGCAGTTCGGGTCCAGCCTACACCGGGGAGCTGTTTTTT | CASSSGPAYTGELFF
TRBJ1-6 | . | TRBV27 | . | TGTGCCAGCAGCTCCCGGGACATGAGCTCCTATAATTCACCCCTCCACTTT | CASSSRDMSSYNSPLHF
TRBJ2-7 | . | TRBV5-6 | . | TGTGCCAGCAGTTCTCAATCCTACGAGCAGTACTTC | CASSSQSYEQYF
TRBJ1-1 | . | TRBV5-6 | TRBD1 | TGTGCCAGCACTCTTACCGGGACAGGCATGAACACTGAAGCTTTCTTT | CASTLTGTGMNTEAFF
TRBJ2-5 | . | TRBV6-1 | . | TGTGCCAGCAGTGGACAGGGAGGTGAGACCCAGTACTTC | CASSGQGGETQYF
TRBJ2-7 | . | TRBV6-1 | . | TGTGCCAGCAGGATGGACGGTTCCTACGAGCAGTACTTC | CASRMDGSYEQYF
TRBJ1-5 | few | TRBV19 | . | TGTGCCAGTAGTCCGGCAGAGGGTGGCAATCAGCCCCAGCATTTT | CASSPAEGGNQPQHF